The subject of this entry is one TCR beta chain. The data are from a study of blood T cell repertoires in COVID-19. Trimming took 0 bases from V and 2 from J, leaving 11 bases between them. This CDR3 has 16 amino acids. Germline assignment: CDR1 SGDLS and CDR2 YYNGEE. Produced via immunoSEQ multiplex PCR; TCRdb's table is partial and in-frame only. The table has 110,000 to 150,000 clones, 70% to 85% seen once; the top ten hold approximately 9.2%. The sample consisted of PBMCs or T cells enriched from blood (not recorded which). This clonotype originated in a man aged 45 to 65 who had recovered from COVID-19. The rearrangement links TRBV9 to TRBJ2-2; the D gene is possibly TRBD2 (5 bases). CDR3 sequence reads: CASSVGPAVNTGELFF. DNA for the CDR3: TGTGCCAGCAGCGTAGGCCCAGCGGTAAACACCGGGGAGCTGTTTTTT.